This entry lists 11 T cell receptor beta chains sequenced from one sample in a study of radiation and T cells in renal cell carcinoma. As for time point: baseline pretreatment blood. The treatment here: 15 Gy SBRT to primary tumor, nephrectomy 4 weeks later. TCRdb's table, derived via immunoSEQ multiplex PCR, lists solely in-frame clones and lacks some. The sample lists some 150,000 clones; more than 70% were seen once. The sequenced sample was blood, obtained from a patient whose treatment included radiotherapy and nephrectomy. The receptors come from a woman in her fifties or sixties with renal cell carcinoma.

This chain uses TRBV10-2 with TRBJ2-7, with 11 bases matching TRBD1. Germline V gene sequence: CDR1 WSHSY, CDR2 SAAADI. With 4 bases clipped from V and 2 bases from J, the junction kept 7 bases outside the gene matches. This CDR3 comprises 16 residues. The CDR3 coding sequence is TGCGCCAGCAGTGGAAGGGACAGGGGGTTAACCTACGAGCAGTACTTC. It codes for CASSGRDRGLTYEQYF.

This chain links TRBV2 with TRBJ2-1, with 10 bases lining up with TRBD2. This CDR3 is built from 16 residues. Germline V lookup: CDR1 SNHLY, CDR2 FYNNEI. Losses at the gene ends were 8 bases for V and 7 bases for J; bases not matched to a gene: 14. The CDR3 region has the DNA TGTGCCAGCTCCTGGAGGGCAGCGGGGGGGCCAAATGAGCAGTTCTTC. This codes for CASSWRAAGGPNEQFF.

This clone was counted between two and nine times. The CDR3 region is CASSPDRNMNTEAFF. The DNA of the CDR3 is TGTGCCAGCTCACCGGACCGAAACATGAACACTGAAGCTTTCTTT. J is TRBJ1-1 and V is TRBV18, with D unresolved. CDR3 length: 15 amino acids. V lost 3 bases to trimming and J lost 0 bases, with 11 bases between them. The germline V gene has CDR1 KGHSH and CDR2 LQKENI.

The rearrangement links TRBV6-5 to TRBJ2-7; 8 positions agree with TRBD1. Germline CDR1 is MNHEY and CDR2 is SVGAGI. V dropped 6 bases and J dropped 3; count of bases not matched to a gene: 7. The CDR3 totals 14 residues. CDR3 DNA: TGTGCCAGCAGCACAGGGGGGTCCTACTACGAGCAGTACTTC. It encodes CASSTGGSYYEQYF.

The rearrangement uses TRBV5-1 and TRBJ1-2; the D is unclear. CDR1 and CDR2 from the germline V gene are SGHRS and YFSETQ. Trimming cost V 4 bases and J 8 bases, with 15 bases left between them. This CDR3 has 13 residues. The CDR3 DNA reads TGCGCCAGCAGCAGGAGTAGGGAGAACGGCTACACCTTC. Its translation is CASSRSRENGYTF.

In this sample, this clone turned up once. The V call is TRBV29-1, the J call TRBJ2-4; D ambiguous. Germline CDR1 SQVTM, CDR2 ANQGSEA. V shed 5 bases and J shed 8 bases, with 16 bases lying between them. CDR3 length equals 13 residues. CDR3 sequence (DNA): TGCAGCGTTTTAGTAGGCGGCGTTGACATTCAGTACTTC. Its translation: CSVLVGGVDIQYF.

The chain combines TRBV19 with TRBJ1-1; D is undetermined. Trimming removed 6 bases at V and 4 bases at J, with 9 bases between. The CDR3 contains 12 residues. Germline values: CDR1 LNHDA, CDR2 SQIVND (reference sequence). CDR3 bases: TGTGCCAGTAGAAGGGAGGGCACTGAAGCTTTCTTT. This gives the protein CASRREGTEAFF.

In DNA form, the CDR3 reads TGCGCCAGCAGTCGGTCCAGGACAGGGTGGTCCTATAATTCACCCCTCCACTTT. This codes for CASSRSRTGWSYNSPLHF. V and J are TRBV23-1 and TRBJ1-6; 8 bases are shared with TRBD1. TRBV23-1 is treated as an ORF (open reading frame) with a function not yet certain. The CDR3 is made up of 18 amino acids. Trimming at V came to 4 bases and at J to 1 base, leaving 9 bases not matched to a gene.

CDR3 in amino acids: CASSLGDRVNQPQHF. The DNA for the CDR3 is TGTGCCAGCAGCTTAGGGGACAGGGTGAATCAGCCCCAGCATTTT. The rearrangement uses TRBV7-9 and TRBJ1-5; 9 positions agree with TRBD1. Germline V gives CDR1 SEHNR, CDR2 FQNEAQ (reference sequence). J was trimmed by 4 bases and V by 1 base; bases with no gene match: 2. This CDR3 comprises 15 residues.

V usage is TRBV19 and J usage is TRBJ2-7, with D maybe TRBD1 (6 bases). This CDR3 has 13 residues. Trimming removed 5 bases from V and 3 bases from J, with 11 bases in between. CDR1 and CDR2 from the germline V gene are LNHDA and SQIVND (reference sequence). CDR3 nucleotide sequence: TGTGCCAGTAGTTCGGACAGAGACTACGAGCAGTACTTC. Amino acid sequence: CASSSDRDYEQYF.

The chain employs TRBV11-2 and TRBJ1-4; D unclear. CDR1 SGHAT and CDR2 FQNNGV come from the germline V gene. The CDR3 contains 13 residues. Trimming left V 0 bases short and J 6 bases short, with 5 bases between. The CDR3 nucleotides are TGTGCCAGCAGCTTAGACCGGGATGAAAAACTGTTTTTT. Translation gives CASSLDRDEKLFF.